Following are 9 T cell receptor beta chains from one sample sequenced in a study of T cell responses to AZD1222 COVID-19 vaccine. Clones were sequenced by immunoSEQ multiplex PCR, and TCRdb holds only the in-frame ones, with some missing. The top ten clones hold over 1.5% of a sample with over 120,000 clones, just under 95% of them seen once. This sample comprised peripheral blood, obtained on day 0 of AZD1222 vaccination. Receptor source: an adult in good health.

The chain links TRBV28 to TRBJ2-7, with 12 bases that match TRBD2. The V segment lost 5 bases and the J segment 5 bases; nucleotides outside the gene matches: 7. Germline-derived CDR1 and CDR2 are MDHEN and SYDVKM. This CDR3 is 15 amino acids long. The CDR3 bases are TGTGCCAGCAGTGCCCGACTAGCGGGAGTTGACGAGCAGTACTTC. Amino acids: CASSARLAGVDEQYF.

This clone was observed a single time. The V and J genes are TRBV19 and TRBJ2-1; the D is unclear. This CDR3 contains 16 residues. V lost 4 bases to trimming and J lost 0 bases, with 13 bases between them. Per the germline V gene, CDR1 is LNHDA and CDR2 is SQIVND (reference sequence). CDR3 in amino acids: CASSTLATISYNEQFF. CDR3 nucleotides: TGTGCCAGTAGTACCCTCGCAACGATCTCCTACAATGAGCAGTTCTTC. Looking up the rest from reference TRBV19 and TRBJ2-1 gives the full variable domain: DGGITQSPKYLFRKEGQNVTLSCEQNLNHDAMYWYRQDPGQGLRLIYYSQIVNDFQKGDIAEGYSVSREKKESFPLTVTSAQKNPTAFYLCASSTLATISYNEQFFGPGTRLTVL.

The chain employs TRBV28 and TRBJ1-5; the D gene is possibly TRBD1 (5 bases). Per germline, CDR1 MDHEN and CDR2 SYDVKM. This CDR3 has 12 amino acids. Trimming left V 9 bases short and J 3 bases short, with 9 bases between. CDR3 residues: CASQTVNQPQHF. The CDR3 DNA is TGTGCCAGTCAGACAGTCAATCAGCCCCAGCATTTT.

The gene calls are TRBV5-1 and TRBJ2-7; 7 positions match TRBD1. This CDR3 has 13 amino acids. V lost 2 bases, J lost 4 bases, and 3 bases stayed unmatched. Germline values: CDR1 SGHRS, CDR2 YFSETQ. The CDR3 loop is CASSFWDSYEQYF. CDR3 DNA sequence: TGCGCCAGCAGCTTCTGGGACAGTTACGAGCAGTACTTC.

J is TRBJ1-2 and V is TRBV13; no clear D gene. The CDR3 consists of 14 residues. V lost 2 bases, J lost 0 bases, and 7 bases lay in between. The germline V gene has CDR1 PRHDT and CDR2 FYEKMQ (reference sequence). CDR3 DNA sequence: TGTGCCAGCAGCTTAATCAAGGCTAACTATGGCTACACCTTC. It translates to CASSLIKANYGYTF. Together with reference TRBV13 and TRBJ1-2, the CDR3 gives the full variable domain: AAGVIQSPRHLIKEKRETATLKCYPIPRHDTVYWYQQGPGQDPQFLISFYEKMQSDKGSIPDRFSAQQFSDYHSELNMSSLELGDSALYFCASSLIKANYGYTFGSGTRLTVV.

The chain joins TRBV18 to TRBJ1-4, with D possibly TRBD1 on 5 matching bases. The CDR3 has 16 amino acids. CDR1 is KGHSH and CDR2 is LQKENI in the germline V gene. Trimming shortened V by 3 bases and J by 0 bases, and 11 bases separated the two germline ends. CDR3 DNA: TGTGCCAGCTCACCGAGACAGTTTGCAACTAATGAAAAACTGTTTTTT. Translated, it gives CASSPRQFATNEKLFF.

V usage is TRBV18 and J usage is TRBJ1-2; D ambiguous. V lost 2 bases to trimming and J lost 7 bases, with 14 bases between them. This CDR3 contains 14 residues. From germline, CDR1 is KGHSH and CDR2 LQKENI. The CDR3 sequence: CASSPRREDFGYTF. In nucleotides, the CDR3 is TGTGCCAGCTCACCAAGGCGGGAGGACTTTGGCTACACCTTC.

The rearrangement uses TRBV2 and TRBJ1-5; the D is unclear. Germline CDR1 and CDR2: SNHLY and FYNNEI. The germline V and J ends were trimmed by 7 bases and 5 bases, with 15 bases remaining between them. The CDR3 contains 14 residues. The chain's CDR3 is CASTGLTTDQPQHF. CDR3 nucleotide sequence: TGTGCCAGCACCGGGCTCACCACCGATCAGCCCCAGCATTTT.

The chain recombines TRBV6-5 with TRBJ1-2; no definite D call. Germline V gene lookup returns CDR1 MNHEY and CDR2 SVGAGI. The CDR3 runs 15 residues. Deletions cut 5 bases from V and 2 bases from J, with 15 bases between. The CDR3 nucleotides read TGTGCCAGCAGTCCGAGGGATCTATACAACTATGGCTACACCTTC. Its protein product is CASSPRDLYNYGYTF.